The present entry profiles one T cell receptor beta chain with its context. The data derive from a study of T cell changes during pregnancy in multiple sclerosis. This CDR3 is built from 15 residues. V lost 5 bases and J 2 bases, leaving 16 bases between the germline ends. Germline CDR1 is MNHEY and CDR2 is SMNVEV (reference sequence). TCRdb keeps only in-frame clones here, not all; method: immunoSEQ multiplex PCR. The sample has tens of thousands of clones, about nine tenths seen once. This specimen was CD8+ T cells from peripheral blood mononuclear cells, taken before pregnancy. The chain couples TRBV27 to TRBJ2-7; perhaps TRBD2 as D (5 bases). This sequence was found in a female donor with multiple sclerosis, enrolled in a pregnancy study. The CDR3 is CASSPEGLSTYEQYF. DNA for the CDR3: TGTGCCAGCAGTCCCGAAGGACTGAGTACCTACGAGCAGTACTTC.